The 12 T cell receptor beta chains presented below share a single source sample, sequenced in a study of post-analysis software for immune sequencing data. Incorporated into the TCR beta cDNA libraries were unique molecular identifiers, which served to reduce PCR and sequencing biases. From the PCR reads, TCRdb called clonotypes with MiXCR, one entry per CDR3 protein. The table records 750,000 to 950,000 distinct CDR3 sequences, about 50% of them present only once. These receptors' antigens are unknown. Study findings and constraints: Among five TRBV segments more frequent in patients than controls were TRBV5-6, TRBV5-1 and TRBV20-1.

The sequencing sample was made of blood. These receptors originate from a girl aged 5-17 years with multiple sclerosis.

This clonotype was counted only a few times. The rearrangement links TRBV6-5 to TRBJ2-4; TRBD1 is a possible D gene (5 bases). Deletions cut 4 bases from V and 5 bases from J, with 12 bases between. Germline CDR1 reads MNHEY; CDR2 reads SVGAGI. The CDR3 sequence is 14 residues long. The chain's CDR3 is CASSSLGRQNIQYF. The CDR3 nucleotides are TGTGCCAGCAGTTCCCTGGGGCGCCAAAACATTCAGTACTTC.

This rearrangement joins TRBV20-1 to TRBJ2-4; 7 bases align to TRBD2. The J call is in doubt because the DNA end fits TRBJ2-5 better. This CDR3 region has 16 residues. Germline V gene lookup returns CDR1 DFQATT and CDR2 SNEGSKA (reference sequence). CDR3 DNA: TGCAGTGCTACCGGGACTACTCCATTGAGCCAAGAGACCCAGTACTTC. This encodes CSATGTTPLSQETQYF.

The CDR3: CSARGQGVRAKSDTQYF. The CDR3 DNA reads as TGCAGTGCTAGGGGACAGGGGGTTAGGGCGAAGAGCGATACGCAGTATTTT. The chain couples TRBV20-1 to TRBJ2-3; the match to TRBD1 covers 11 bases. This CDR3 comprises 17 residues. Germline V CDR1 and CDR2: DFQATT, SNEGSKA (reference sequence). V trimming: 3 bases; J trimming: 6 bases; junction bases outside the gene matches: 14.

On this clonotype itself: Compared with germline, one end of the junction differs, possibly owing to a read error. This rearrangement joins TRBV7-7 to TRBJ2-1; 14 nucleotides line up with TRBD2. The CDR3 contains 17 residues. The germline gives CDR1 SSHAT, CDR2 FNYEAQ (reference sequence). The CDR3 sequence: CASSARLAGGPGNEQFF. The CDR3, as DNA: TGTGCTAGCAGCGCCCGACTAGCGGGAGGGCCCGGGAATGAGCAGTTCTTC.

This clonotype occurred a few times. The chain joins TRBV4-2 to TRBJ2-3; D unclear. V shed 0 bases and J shed 7 bases, with 8 bases lying between them. Germline CDR1 LGHNA, CDR2 YNFKEQ. This CDR3 is built from 13 residues. The CDR3 loop is CASSQDQSNTQYF. CDR3 nucleotide sequence: TGTGCCAGCAGCCAAGATCAGTCCAATACGCAGTATTTT.

There are a few counts of this clonotype. This sequence joins TRBV29-1 and TRBJ2-1; 7 nucleotides agree with TRBD2. The CDR3 length is 16 residues. V lost 0 bases and J lost 7; bases outside the gene matches: 12. Germline V gene sequence: CDR1 SQVTM, CDR2 ANQGSEA. The CDR3 is CSVEDRGTMGLNEQFF. Written as DNA, the CDR3 is TGCAGCGTTGAAGATCGGGGGACTATGGGTCTTAATGAGCAGTTCTTC.

The chain combines TRBV20-1 with TRBJ1-2; TRBD1 might be the D (5 bases). This CDR3 is 14 amino acids long. Germline CDR1 DFQATT, CDR2 SNEGSKA (reference sequence). Trimming shortened V by 1 base and J by 6 bases, and 15 bases separated the two germline ends. CDR3 sequence: CSARVPSGSHGYTF. In DNA, the CDR3 is TGCAGTGCTAGAGTCCCCTCAGGGAGTCATGGCTACACCTTC.

The chain uses TRBV7-8 and TRBJ2-3; D may be TRBD2 (6 bases). V was cut by 4 bases and J by 2 bases, with 16 bases left in between. CDR3 length equals 16 residues. CDR1 and CDR2 (germline): SGHVS, FQNEAQ. CDR3 in DNA: TGTGCCAGCAGCTCTAGGGGAGGATTGTTCACAGATACGCAGTATTTT. It yields the protein CASSSRGGLFTDTQYF.

The rearrangement links TRBV11-2 to TRBJ2-6; 7 bases are shared with TRBD1. This CDR3 has 20 amino acids. Germline values: CDR1 SGHAT, CDR2 FQNNGV. The J segment lost 1 base and the V segment lost 4 bases, leaving 16 bases of the junction unmatched. Here the CDR3 DNA reads TGTGCCAGCAGCTCCTTCAAACAGGGGACCCCTAGGTCTGGGGCCAACGTCCTGACTTTC. As protein: CASSSFKQGTPRSGANVLTF.

This chain links TRBV15 with TRBJ1-5; D possibly corresponds to TRBD1 (6 bases). Per germline, CDR1 LNHNV and CDR2 YYDKDF (reference sequence). V was cut by 4 bases and J by 2 bases, with 18 bases left in between. The CDR3 consists of 17 residues. Written as DNA, the CDR3 is TGTGCCACCAGCACTGGGGGAAGGGAGGGGGGCAATCAGCCCCAGCATTTT. Protein: CATSTGGREGGNQPQHF.

This clonotype was observed a single time. The V and J genes are TRBV15 and TRBJ1-1; D remains unclear. CDR1 LNHNV and CDR2 YYDKDF come from the germline V gene (reference sequence). V lost 5 bases and J 10 bases, leaving 17 bases between the germline ends. The CDR3 loop spans 13 amino acids. The CDR3 region has the DNA TGTGCCACCAGCCCCCTGGGCACGGCGGTAGCTTTCTTT. Protein: CATSPLGTAVAFF.

J is TRBJ1-2 and V is TRBV6-1; the match to TRBD1 covers 7 bases. Trimming removed 6 bases from V and 8 bases from J; junction bases left unmatched: 12. The germline V gene encodes CDR1 MNHNS and CDR2 SASEGT. This CDR3 contains 14 residues. Written as DNA, the CDR3 is TGTGCCAGCAGCCACGGGGGACAAGGGGGCGGCTACACCTTC. As protein: CASSHGGQGGGYTF.